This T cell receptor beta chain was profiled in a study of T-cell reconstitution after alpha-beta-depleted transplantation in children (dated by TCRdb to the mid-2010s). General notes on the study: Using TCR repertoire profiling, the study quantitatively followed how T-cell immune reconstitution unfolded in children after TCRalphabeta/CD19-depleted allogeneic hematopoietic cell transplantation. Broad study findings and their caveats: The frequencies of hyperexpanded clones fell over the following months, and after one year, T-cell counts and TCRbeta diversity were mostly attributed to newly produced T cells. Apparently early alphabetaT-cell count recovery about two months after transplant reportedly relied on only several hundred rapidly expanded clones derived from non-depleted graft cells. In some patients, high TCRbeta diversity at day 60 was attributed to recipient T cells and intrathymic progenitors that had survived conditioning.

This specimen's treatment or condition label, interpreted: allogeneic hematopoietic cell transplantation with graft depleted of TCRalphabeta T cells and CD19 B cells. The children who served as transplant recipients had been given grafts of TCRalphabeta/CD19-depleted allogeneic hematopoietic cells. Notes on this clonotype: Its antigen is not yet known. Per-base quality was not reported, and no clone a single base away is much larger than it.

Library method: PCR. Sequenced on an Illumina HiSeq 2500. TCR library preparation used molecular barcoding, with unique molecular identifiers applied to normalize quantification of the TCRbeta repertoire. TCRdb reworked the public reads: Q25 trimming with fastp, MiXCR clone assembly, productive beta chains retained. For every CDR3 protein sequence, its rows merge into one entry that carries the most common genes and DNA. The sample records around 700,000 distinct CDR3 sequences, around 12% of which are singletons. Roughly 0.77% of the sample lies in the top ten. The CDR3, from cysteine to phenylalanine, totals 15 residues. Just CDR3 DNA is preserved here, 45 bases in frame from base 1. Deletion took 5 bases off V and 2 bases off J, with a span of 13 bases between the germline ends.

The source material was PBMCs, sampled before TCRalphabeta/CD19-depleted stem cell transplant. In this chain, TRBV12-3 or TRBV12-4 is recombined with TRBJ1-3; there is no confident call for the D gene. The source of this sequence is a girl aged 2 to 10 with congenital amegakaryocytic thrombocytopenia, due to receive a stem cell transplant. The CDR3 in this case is CASSLLLVTGNTIYF. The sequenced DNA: TGTGCCAGCAGTCTACTCCTAGTGACTGGAAACACCATATATTTT.